The table lists the clone carrying this TCR beta chain with a count of one. Its cognate antigen is unknown. The entry originates in a study of OX40 agonist ivuxolimab in advanced cancers. Study as a whole: Ivuxolimab, which is an agonistic anti-OX40 (CD134) antibody, was administered to the patients. Patients achieving partial responses numbered three: one hepatocellular carcinoma case and two cutaneous melanoma cases.

The CDR3 length is 15 residues. V was trimmed by 2 bases and J by 4 bases, leaving 11 bases between them. CDR1 LNHDA and CDR2 SQIVND come from the germline V gene (reference sequence). With autoimmune disease history or systemic immunosuppression, patients were excluded. Regarding the study as a whole: Nonresponders, in some cases, also had low normalized T-cell clonal expansion.

Sequenced by immunoSEQ multiplex PCR; TCRdb stores in-frame clones only, minus some. Of more than 80,000 clones in the sample, 90% to 95% are singletons; the top ten hold about 0.31%. The rearrangement uses TRBV19 and TRBJ2-2, with D unclear. The sequencing used CD4+ or CD8+ T cells sorted from blood, collected in a trial of the OX40 agonist ivuxolimab. This sequence was found in an adult with an advanced solid tumor such as melanoma, head and neck, liver or kidney cancer. CDR3 nucleotide sequence: TGTGCCAGTAGTATATTGAGCGTAACCACCGGGGAGCTGTTTTTT. Its protein is CASSILSVTTGELFF.